This paragraph covers one T cell receptor beta chain sequence. Its antigen is unidentified. Here immunoSEQ multiplex PCR was the method, and the copy in TCRdb shows in-frame clones only, minus some. The data show 40,000 to 55,000 clones, around 78% seen once. This sample was taken from a study of a mutant IDH1 vaccine in newly diagnosed glioma. Overall study: Patients began vaccination 4-6 weeks after radiotherapy alone, or with temozolomide cycles. Earlier care involved radiotherapy, temozolomide, or both, and the majority received both. Held at week 35, visit V12 was the safety follow-up, and visit V13 followed at week 47.

Regarding the study as a whole: Immune responses induced by the vaccine were seen in 93.3% of patients, spanning multiple MHC alleles.

Indicated time point: week 35, safety follow-up. It was 300 ug of mutant IDH1 20-mer peptide that made up each vaccine dose, given with topical imiquimod. Germline trimming cut 4 bases from V and 3 bases from J; bases unmatched to any gene: 8. The CDR3 has 15 residues. Germline CDR1 SGHKS, CDR2 YYEKEE (reference sequence). The V call is TRBV5-5, the J call TRBJ1-1; TRBD1 aligns across 8 bases. The receptor was isolated from a man between 35 and 55 years old with glioma. The sample consisted of PBMCs, taken from a glioma patient whose treatment included an IDH1 peptide vaccine. Here the CDR3 reads CASSLTGGLDTEAFF. The DNA for the CDR3 is TGTGCCAGCAGCCTAACAGGGGGGTTGGACACTGAAGCTTTCTTT.